This passage covers 8 T cell receptor beta chains from one sample sequenced in a study of early T cells in non-severe SARS-CoV-2 infection. TCRdb fed the 5' RACE reads into MiXCR, producing one record per CDR3 protein. The repertoire includes 30,000 to 45,000 distinct CDR3 sequences, roughly 9.9% of them detected once, and around 12% sits in the top ten. Sequenced: whole blood. The receptors were gathered from an adult who was a healthcare worker with PCR-confirmed SARS-CoV-2 infection or an uninfected control (not recorded which).

The gene calls are TRBV11-1 and TRBJ1-2; no clear D gene. The CDR3 is made up of 13 amino acids. Germline-derived CDR1 and CDR2 are SGHAT and FQDESV (reference sequence). The V end was cut by 5 bases, the J end by 10 bases, with 17 bases between. CDR3 sequence (DNA): TGTGCCAGCAGCAACCTCGACGGAGAAGCCTACACCTTC. Translated, it gives CASSNLDGEAYTF.

This clonotype was seen only a few times. This sequence joins TRBV9 and TRBJ1-1; D might be TRBD1 (6 bases). V was trimmed by 0 bases and J by 4 bases, leaving 10 bases between them. Germline loops: CDR1 SGDLS, CDR2 YYNGEE. CDR3 length: 14 amino acids. The CDR3 nucleotides are TGTGCCAGCAGCGTAGGGGGGGCGCTCACTGAAGCTTTCTTT. Translation: CASSVGGALTEAFF.

The table lists this clonotype with many counts. The chain is built from TRBV27 and TRBJ2-3; the D is unclear. This CDR3 is built from 17 residues. The germline V gene encodes CDR1 MNHEY and CDR2 SMNVEV (reference sequence). The V gene lost 3 bases and the J gene lost 0 bases, with 16 bases spanning the gap. CDR3 protein: CASSLLLSTGSTDTQYF. The CDR3 coding sequence is TGTGCCAGCAGTTTGCTCCTGTCAACGGGTAGCACAGATACGCAGTATTTT.

This clonotype was counted ten times or more. This rearrangement joins TRBV5-6 to TRBJ1-5; TRBD1 aligns across 8 bases. Germline values: CDR1 SGHDT, CDR2 YYEEEE. The V and J ends lost 2 bases and 1 base, in that order; junction bases with no gene match: 8. The CDR3 has 17 residues. In nucleotides, the CDR3 is TGTGCCAGCAGCTTCAGCAGGGGGCGCTGGAGCAATCAGCCCCAGCATTTT. Translated, it gives CASSFSRGRWSNQPQHF.

Worth noting for this clonotype: A read error may produce the germline difference seen at one junction end. V and J are TRBV5-1 and TRBJ1-4; D not resolved. From germline, CDR1 is SGHRS and CDR2 YFSETQ. CDR3 size: 14 residues. The CDR3 spells CASSTDATNEKQFF. DNA of the CDR3: TGCGCCAGCAGCACGGATGCAACTAATGAAAAACAGTTTTTT.

V usage is TRBV6-2 or TRBV6-3 and J usage is TRBJ2-3; 7 nucleotides match TRBD2. V lost 0 bases to trimming and J lost 2 bases; unmatched junction nucleotides: 11. The CDR3 contains 18 residues. Germline V lookup: CDR1 MNHEY, CDR2 SVGEGT. DNA for the CDR3: TGTGCCAGCAGTTACTCGTATCTAGGACTAGATGTCACAGATACGCAGTATTTT. Encoded protein: CASSYSYLGLDVTDTQYF.

This clonotype was counted at least ten times. The chain carries TRBV11-1 and TRBJ2-2, with a possible D match to TRBD1 (5 bases). The germline CDR1 and CDR2 sequences are SGHAT and FQDESV (reference sequence). The CDR3 sequence is 13 residues long. V lost 5 bases and J 4 bases, leaving 8 bases between the germline ends. CDR3 in amino acids: CASSIRATGELFF. The DNA of the CDR3 is TGTGCCAGCAGCATCAGGGCCACCGGGGAGCTGTTTTTT.

A few counts support this clonotype. The V gene is TRBV6-2 or TRBV6-3, the J gene TRBJ2-3, with TRBD1 identical over 9 bases. The germline gives CDR1 MNHEY, CDR2 SVGEGT. The CDR3 extends over 17 amino acids. V was pared by 2 bases and J by 1 base, with 7 bases of the junction left unmatched. The CDR3 nucleotides read TGTGCCAGCAGTTACGGGACAGGGAGAAGGGGCACAGATACGCAGTATTTT. It specifies CASSYGTGRRGTDTQYF.